The T cell receptor beta chain described here comes from a study of early T cells in non-severe SARS-CoV-2 infection. TCRdb processed the 5' RACE reads anew with MiXCR; each CDR3 protein has one entry. The sample shows 95,000 to 150,000 distinct CDR3 sequences, more than 12% of them seen only once. As for this clonotype: What it binds is not known.

Trimming removed 5 bases from V and 9 bases from J, with 17 bases in between. The CDR3 runs 14 residues. Germline assignment: CDR1 LNHDA and CDR2 SQIVND (reference sequence). General study results and limits: Anti-spike CD8 specificities were favored by VDJdb matching, whose results missed private and CD4 specificities.

The source material was whole blood. The chain couples TRBV19 to TRBJ1-5, with a possible D match to TRBD1 (6 bases). The receptor's source is an adult who was a healthcare worker with PCR-confirmed SARS-CoV-2 infection or an uninfected control (not recorded which). The CDR3 region has the DNA TGTGCCAGTAGTCCCTCCGGTACAGGGCCGCCCCAGCATTTT. This translates into CASSPSGTGPPQHF.